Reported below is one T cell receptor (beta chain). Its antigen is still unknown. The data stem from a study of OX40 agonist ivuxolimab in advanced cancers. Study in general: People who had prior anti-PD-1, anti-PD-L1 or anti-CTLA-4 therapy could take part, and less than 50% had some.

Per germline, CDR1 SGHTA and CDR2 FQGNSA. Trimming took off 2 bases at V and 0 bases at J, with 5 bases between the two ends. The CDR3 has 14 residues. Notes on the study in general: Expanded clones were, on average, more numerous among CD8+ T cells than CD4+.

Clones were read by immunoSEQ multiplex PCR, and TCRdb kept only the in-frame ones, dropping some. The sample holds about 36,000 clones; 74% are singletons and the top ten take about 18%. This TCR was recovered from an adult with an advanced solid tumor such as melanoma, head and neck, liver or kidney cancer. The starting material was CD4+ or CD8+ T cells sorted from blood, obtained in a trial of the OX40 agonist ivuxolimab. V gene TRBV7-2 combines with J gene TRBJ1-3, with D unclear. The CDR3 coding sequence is TGTGCCAGCAGCTTAAAGGTCTCTGGAAACACCATATATTTT. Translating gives CASSLKVSGNTIYF.